What follows is one T cell receptor (beta chain) and its context. Its antigen remains undetermined. The sample is drawn from a study of CXCR3-negative and CXCR3-positive naive CD8 T cells (dated 2019 in TCRdb). Looking at the study overall: In total, 130 million to 150 million TRB reads were obtained, which works out to roughly 1.5 +/- 0.3 million reads per library. Diversity and physicochemical repertoire analyses were performed on around 10 donors pooled from two independent experiments. TRBV-TRBJ cluster analysis included naive subsets from about 5 donors and memory cells from 3 donors.

For every CD8+ T cell subset, over 250,000 cells were flow-sorted straight into RLT lysis buffer, and each subset was sorted in triplicate. Naive CD8+ T cells were defined stringently as CD45RO-CCR7+CD27+CD95- to exclude memory contaminants. Standard density gradient centrifugation was used to isolate peripheral blood mononuclear cells from buffy coats. A FACSAria III was used to flow-sort naive CD8+ T cells into CXCR3-negative and CXCR3-positive populations. An RNeasy Mini Kit was used to extract total RNA from the sorted cells. The paper's findings and limits, for the study overall: Because CXCR3 expression was partially decreased after cryopreservation, freshly isolated PBMCs were used for most assays. TRB CDR3s from CXCR3-positive naive cells showed higher hydrophobicity (lower Kidera factor 4), lower energy, and higher strength and volume indices than CXCR3-negative naive cells. Surface CD5, linked to self-reactivity in mice, was comparable between naive subsets; TCR interaction strength was therefore also inferred from TRB CDR3 physicochemical properties. Repertoire diversity was comparably high in both naive subsets but much lower in memory CD8+ T cells. Similar TRBV-TRBJ usage was shown by naive CXCR3-negative and CXCR3-positive cells from the same donor, whereas distinct patterns were shown by memory cells.

According to the germline V gene, CDR1 reads SQVTM and CDR2 reads ANQGSEA. The CDR3 contains 13 residues, cysteine and phenylalanine counted. The DNA is unrecorded. Sequencing used a NextSeq 550. The Human TCR Profiling Kit (MiLaboratory) was used to prepare UMI-labeled 5' RACE TRB cDNA libraries. cDNA synthesis used the entire amount of extracted RNA, and PCR amplification then used the entire amount of cDNA produced. Libraries were prepared in parallel with an identical number of PCR cycles. The authors processed their data as follows. With a requirement of at least two reads per UMI, MIGEC and MiXCR extracted about 50,000 +/- 10,000 unique UMI-labeled TRB cDNA molecules per library. An average of 40,000 +/- 10,000 functional in-frame TRB CDR3 nucleotide clonotypes without stop codons was found per library. Diversity metrics, including normalized Shannon-Wiener and Chao1, were computed in VDJtools after downsampling to 5000 UMI-labeled TRB molecules per sample. VDJtools computed clonotype-size-weighted physicochemical properties of the central five CDR3 residues: interaction energy, strength, volume and Kidera factor 4. With the reads reprocessed by TCRdb, a single entry stands for each CDR3 protein sequence and no DNA is reported. V and J calls and clone size were set by TCRdb, not the authors. The sample table holds around 160,000 distinct CDR3 sequences. The biggest ten clones account for about 0.27% of the sample.

Sequencing was done on a sample of naive CXCR3+ CD8+ T cells from blood. Read against the paper, the sample's cell subset or site label means: CD45RO-CCR7+CD27+CD95- naive CD8+ T cells expressing CXCR3 (TNR3+). Recombination connected TRBV29-1 to TRBJ2-1; with no DNA, the TCRdb D assignment of TRBD1 cannot be verified. The TCR was taken from a human donor in good health. Some clones in this sample may be carry-over from other donors' samples. The CDR3 loop reads CSGDRGHQNEQFF.